The entry that follows covers one T cell receptor (beta chain) sequence. The clone's antigen remains unknown. Nothing much larger sits one base from this clone, and base qualities are not available. This sample is drawn from a study of blood T cell repertoires in COVID-19 (TCRdb year 2020). About the full investigation: Samples from collaborators originated in the United States, Italy and Spain and spanned both the acute and convalescent phases of COVID-19. Deeply sampled blood TCRbeta repertoires from subjects exposed to, actively infected with, or recovered from COVID-19 were included in the dataset. Sample metadata almost always included a de-identified subject ID, COVID-19 status, age in years and sex. The repertoires were released in a freely available public database meant as a resource for research on the immune response to SARS-CoV-2. HLA class I and class II types, where available, came from metadata supplied by the sample provider rather than from assay-based typing. The material from the prospective study consisted of cDNA or gDNA derived from T cells, B-cell-depleted T cells, or PBMCs. The samples were drawn from the first 160 participants of the ongoing ImmuneRACE study and from under 1,500 subjects provided by 6 global collaborators. What the work shows at the level of the full study, not this receptor alone: Clinical and demographic metadata were provided uncurated, with the amount varying by source and participant.

The CDR3 sequence holds 14 residues, the cysteine and phenylalanine included. Here the CDR3 DNA is all that survives: 42 bases in frame from base 1. As encoded in the germline V gene, CDR1 is SGHRS while CDR2 is YFSETQ. Trimming removed 5 bases from V and 2 bases from J, leaving 14 bases between the germline ends. The immunoSEQ Assay, a bias-controlled multiplex PCR, was used to amplify TCRbeta CDR3 regions from genomic DNA. On the study's bioinformatics: Nucleated cell counts per sample were estimated from amplification of reference gene primers within the assay. To quantify the absolute abundance of each unique TCRbeta CDR3 rearrangement, sequence reads were collapsed and filtered. Productive Simpson clonality was computed per sample as the square root of Simpson's diversity index over productive rearrangements. Not all clones reach the TCRdb copy of this immuneACCESS table, which keeps in-frame sequences only. Checked studies attribute under half of the gap to unresolved V genes and leave the rest unexplained. V, J and clone size derive from that table, while D and trimming were established from the DNA sequence. Counted in this sample were about 220,000 clones; around 85% of them appeared once. The ten largest account for approximately 1.2% of the sample.

Participants in the prospective study were enrolled through a virtual design, were aged roughly 18 to 100 years, and lived in roughly 24 United States geographic areas. Cohort assignment in the prospective study relied on participant-reported clinical history from a screening survey and a study questionnaire. Each participant in the prospective study had whole blood, serum and a nasopharyngeal or oropharyngeal swab collected by mobile phlebotomists. Participants in the prospective study had the option to provide additional blood draws and questionnaires over a 2-month period. Blood samples from the prospective study were shipped frozen or at room temperature prior to DNA extraction.

This receptor was taken from a woman in her thirties or forties with acute COVID-19. Specimen: PBMCs or T cells enriched from blood (not recorded which). The chain was built from TRBV5-1 and TRBJ2-7; 6 matching bases give a weak D call of TRBD2. The nucleotide sequence is TGCGCCAGCAGGCCAGGACTAAAGACCTACGAGCAGTACTTC. This yields the protein CASRPGLKTYEQYF.